This T cell receptor beta chain stems from a study of CD8 T cells in ankylosing spondylitis. Study-wide results and caveats: Several highly homologous variants formed a TCR beta motif that appeared characteristic of ankylosing spondylitis blood.

The CDR3 runs to 14 residues. V gave up 2 bases and J gave up 3 bases, with 11 bases separating them. Germline V CDR1 and CDR2: SGHRS, YFSETQ. In the case of this clonotype: Its antigen is not identified.

TCRdb re-derived calls from the 5' RACE reads in MiXCR, one entry per CDR3 protein. The sample consists of about 260,000 distinct CDR3 sequences, around 20% of them appearing once. The genes are TRBV5-1 and TRBJ1-2; D unclear. The source material was blood, either unsorted or a sorted T cell fraction (not recorded which). This clonotype was sampled from a male donor with ankylosing spondylitis or in good health (not recorded which). The CDR3 protein is CASSLHGRDYGYTF. The CDR3 DNA sequence: TGCGCCAGCAGCTTACACGGAAGGGACTATGGCTACACCTTC.